This entry concerns a single TCR beta chain. This sample was taken from a study of cytotoxic CD8 clonotypes in ibrutinib-treated CLL. Trimming cost V 7 bases and J 7 bases, with 11 bases left between them. Germline V gene data show CDR1 as MNHNY and CDR2 as SVGAGI (reference sequence). This CDR3 comprises 11 residues. Assay used: immunoSEQ multiplex PCR; TCRdb lists only in-frame clones, some missing. This sample has around 30,000 clones, with approximately 62% found just once. The sequence came from a human donor with chronic lymphocytic leukemia. The V and J genes are TRBV6-6 and TRBJ2-7; D unresolved. This specimen was PBMCs, taken before ibrutinib treatment. CDR3 amino acids: CASTGVGEQYF. In DNA form, the CDR3 reads TGTGCCAGCACTGGGGTGGGTGAGCAGTACTTC.